The clone carrying this TCR beta chain occurred many times. The authors produced cDNA by 5'RACE using 10-nucleotide random UMIs. Using its own MiXCR run on the 5' RACE reads, TCRdb lists one record per CDR3 protein. This table holds around 30,000 distinct CDR3 sequences, roughly 4.4% found once. These data are taken from a study of neurological immune-mediated disorders. The germline V gene has CDR1 LGHDT and CDR2 YNNKEL (reference sequence). The CDR3 runs 12 residues. Trimming removed 3 bases at V and 4 bases at J, with 6 bases between. Healthy controls comprised blood bank volunteers in Maryland, USA. The unsorted libraries were generated from a total of 2 million PBMCs, which had been stored in RNAlater at -80 C.

The sequence was obtained from a man aged 18 to 29 in good health. The sequencing sample was made of PBMCs. This sequence joins TRBV3-1 and TRBJ2-5, with unresolved D. CDR3 nucleotide sequence: TGTGCCAGCAGCCACGCAGGAGAGACCCAGTACTTC. Translated, it gives CASSHAGETQYF.